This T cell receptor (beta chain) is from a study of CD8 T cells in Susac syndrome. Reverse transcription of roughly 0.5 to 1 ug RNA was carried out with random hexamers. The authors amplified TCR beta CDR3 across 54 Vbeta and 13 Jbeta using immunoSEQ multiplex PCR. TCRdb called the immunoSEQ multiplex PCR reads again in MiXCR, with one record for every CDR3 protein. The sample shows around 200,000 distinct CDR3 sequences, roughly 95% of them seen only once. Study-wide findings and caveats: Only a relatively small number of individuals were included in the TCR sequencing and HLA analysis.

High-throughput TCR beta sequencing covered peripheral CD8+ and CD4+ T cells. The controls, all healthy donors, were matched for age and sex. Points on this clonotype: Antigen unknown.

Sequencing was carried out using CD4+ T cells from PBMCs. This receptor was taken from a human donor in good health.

As DNA, the CDR3 is TGTGCCAGCAGTCCCGGGTGGGGGGGCGCCTACGAGCAGTACTTC. It encodes CASSPGWGGAYEQYF. This sequence joins TRBV6-5 and TRBJ2-7, with D perhaps matching TRBD2 (7 bases). The V gene lost 5 bases and the J gene lost 2 bases, with 16 bases spanning the gap. Germline values: CDR1 MNHEY, CDR2 SVGAGI. This CDR3 is 15 amino acids long.